A selection of T cell receptor beta chains follows, all from one sample in a study of blood T cell repertoires in COVID-19. The method was immunoSEQ multiplex PCR; TCRdb's version includes in-frame clones alone and lacks a portion of them. The table has about 300,000 clones, around nine tenths seen once. Material for sequencing was peripheral blood. Receptors originate from a man between 65 and 85 years old with acute or convalescent COVID-19. Each CDR3 is given with its conserved first and last residue. The D gene is left open where the match is weak. Clone size, where shown, is once, few, many, or a class for clones that have expanded.

>.|TRBJ2-2|TRBV19|many
CASSALTGSGELFF
TGTGCCAGTAGTGCATTAACGGGATCCGGGGAGCTGTTTTTT
>TRBD2|TRBJ2-1|TRBV9|.
CASSTYSREGVQFF
TGTGCCAGCAGCACGTATTCACGGGAGGGAGTGCAGTTCTTC
>.|TRBJ1-4|TRBV5-1|.
CASSFGRGNEKLFF
TGCGCCAGCAGCTTCGGACGGGGGAATGAAAAACTGTTTTTT
>.|TRBJ2-3|TRBV6-2/TRBV6-3|.
CASSYSPRQNTDTQYF
TGTGCCAGCAGTTACTCGCCTAGACAGAACACAGATACGCAGTATTTT
>TRBD1|TRBJ1-1|TRBV7-2|.
CASRPPGTGTEAFF
TGTGCCAGCAGACCTCCCGGGACAGGGACTGAAGCTTTCTTT
>.|TRBJ1-6|TRBV21-1|.
CASSKAPGRDPSPLHF
TGTGCCAGCAGCAAAGCCCCAGGCAGGGATCCTTCACCCCTCCACTTT
>.|TRBJ1-4|TRBV9|.
CASSVGLNGGNEKLFF
TGTGCCAGCAGCGTGGGACTGAATGGGGGAAATGAAAAACTGTTTTTT
>TRBD2|TRBJ2-5|TRBV7-8|.
CASSATSGRQETQYF
TGTGCCAGCAGCGCGACTAGCGGGCGACAAGAGACCCAGTACTTC
>.|TRBJ2-7|TRBV6-5|.
CASRPRLTIYEQYF
TGTGCCAGCAGACCCCGACTGACTATATACGAGCAGTACTTC
>.|TRBJ1-2|TRBV28|.
CASSLRISYGYTF
TGTGCCAGCAGTTTACGAATCAGCTATGGCTACACCTTC
>TRBD1|TRBJ2-7|TRBV9|.
CASSDGTGLREQYF
TGTGCCAGCAGCGACGGGACAGGGCTGAGAGAGCAGTACTTC
>.|TRBJ2-5|TRBV18|.
CASSPQERETQYF
TGTGCCAGCTCACCACAGGAGCGCGAGACCCAGTACTTC
>TRBD1|TRBJ1-6|TRBV3-1/TRBV3-2|.
CASSQVTLWGRTGSPLHF
TGTGCCAGCAGCCAAGTGACCCTGTGGGGGAGGACAGGTTCACCCCTCCACTTT
>TRBD1|TRBJ1-5|TRBV18|.
CASSLDREGTLNQPQHF
TGTGCCAGCTCATTGGACAGGGAGGGAACCCTCAATCAGCCCCAGCATTTT
>.|TRBJ2-2|TRBV9|.
CASSRVPGELFF
TGTGCCAGCAGCCGGGTTCCCGGGGAGCTGTTTTTT
>.|TRBJ1-4|TRBV5-1|.
CASSLVLGEKLFF
TGCGCCAGCAGCTTGGTTCTCGGTGAAAAACTGTTTTTT
>.|TRBJ2-5|TRBV24-1|.
CATSDFSETQYF
TGTGCCACCAGTGATTTTTCGGAGACCCAGTACTTC
>.|TRBJ1-5|TRBV27|few
CASSPTLNQPQHF
TGTGCCAGCAGTCCTACGTTAAATCAGCCCCAGCATTTT
>TRBD2|TRBJ2-7|TRBV6-5|few
CASSYSVAGGYEQYF
TGTGCCAGCAGTTACTCGGTAGCGGGAGGTTACGAGCAGTACTTC
>TRBD2|TRBJ2-7|TRBV7-2|.
CASSSSGGGSYEQYF
TGTGCCAGCAGCTCTAGCGGCGGAGGGTCCTACGAGCAGTACTTC
>.|TRBJ1-6|TRBV30|.
CAWSPPVSPLHF
TGTGCCTGGAGTCCCCCGGTTTCACCCCTCCACTTT
>TRBD1|TRBJ1-3|TRBV18|.
CASSSGGKSGNTIYF
TGTGCCAGCTCATCAGGGGGAAAATCTGGAAACACCATATATTTT
>.|TRBJ2-2|TRBV19|few
CASSRGTNTGELFF
TGTGCCAGTAGTCGAGGAACGAACACCGGGGAGCTGTTTTTT
>.|TRBJ1-1|TRBV10-3|.
CAISMEQSNTEAFF
TGTGCCATCAGTATGGAACAGTCGAACACTGAAGCTTTCTTT
>.|TRBJ2-5|TRBV7-2|.
CASRNPASQETQYF
TGTGCCAGCAGAAATCCGGCTAGCCAAGAGACCCAGTACTTC
>TRBD1|TRBJ2-7|TRBV5-3|.
CARSYRQGAREQYF
TGTGCCAGAAGCTACCGACAGGGGGCGCGTGAGCAGTACTTC
>.|TRBJ1-3|TRBV6-1|.
CASSEARGRGNTIYF
TGTGCCAGCAGTGAAGCTCGGGGTCGCGGAAACACCATATATTTT
>.|TRBJ1-3|TRBV6-6|.
CASSYGRTAGNTIYF
TGTGCCAGCAGTTACGGTCGGACTGCTGGAAACACCATATATTTT
>.|TRBJ2-5|TRBV5-5|.
CASSLRQGGGQETQYF
TGTGCCAGCAGCTTGAGGCAGGGAGGAGGACAAGAGACCCAGTACTTC
>.|TRBJ1-3|TRBV5-1|.
CASSSGTGGNTIYF
TGCGCCAGCAGCTCAGGCACAGGGGGAAACACCATATATTTT
>.|TRBJ2-2|TRBV4-3|.
CASSQDPGFYAGELFF
TGCGCCAGCAGCCAAGACCCCGGGTTTTACGCCGGGGAGCTGTTTTTT
>.|TRBJ2-1|TRBV5-1|.
CASSPGTNNEQFF
TGCGCCAGCAGCCCAGGGACAAACAATGAGCAGTTCTTC
>TRBD1|TRBJ1-5|TRBV6-5|.
CASSQQGQVNQPQHF
TGTGCCAGCAGTCAACAGGGACAGGTCAATCAGCCCCAGCATTTT
>.|TRBJ2-7|TRBV28|.
CASSLQTNEQYF
TGTGCCAGCAGTTTACAGACTAACGAGCAGTACTTC
>.|TRBJ2-7|TRBV2|.
CASSYVRDYEQYF
TGTGCCAGCAGTTACGTACGAGACTACGAGCAGTACTTC
>TRBD1|TRBJ2-7|TRBV5-1|.
CASSRGYVPRDRGYEQYF
TGCGCCAGCAGCCGAGGTTATGTACCCCGGGACAGGGGTTACGAGCAGTACTTC
>.|TRBJ1-1|TRBV7-2|once
CASRISGGESAFF
TGTGCCAGCAGGATTAGTGGGGGGGAGTCGGCTTTCTTT
>.|TRBJ1-4|TRBV11-2|.
CASSLGFQNEKLFF
TGTGCCAGCAGCTTAGGTTTCCAGAATGAAAAACTGTTTTTT
>TRBD2|TRBJ2-1|TRBV7-2|.
CASSSTSGTYNEQFF
TGTGCCAGCAGCTCAACTAGCGGGACTTACAATGAGCAGTTCTTC
>.|TRBJ1-1|TRBV19|.
CASSKTTVNTEAFF
TGTGCCAGTAGTAAGACGACTGTGAACACTGAAGCTTTCTTT
>TRBD1|TRBJ2-7|TRBV10-3|.
CAISGSGTGGYEQYF
TGTGCCATCAGTGGGTCTGGGACAGGGGGTTACGAGCAGTACTTC
>TRBD1|TRBJ1-6|TRBV11-2|.
CASSSQGDNSPLHF
TGTGCCAGCAGTTCACAGGGGGATAATTCACCCCTCCACTTT
>.|TRBJ1-1|TRBV10-1|.
CASSERDMNTEAFF
TGCGCCAGCAGTGAACGGGATATGAACACTGAAGCTTTCTTT
>.|TRBJ1-1|TRBV3-1/TRBV3-2|.
CASSQVEGGGEAFF
TGTGCCAGCAGCCAAGTGGAGGGGGGAGGGGAAGCTTTCTTT
>TRBD2|TRBJ2-7|TRBV7-2|.
CASSTTPGGHGSYEQYF
TGTGCCAGCAGCACAACACCGGGAGGACACGGCTCCTACGAGCAGTACTTC